Here is one TCR beta chain with its context. CDR1 and CDR2 from the germline V gene are DFQATT and SNEGSKA (reference sequence). The V end was cut by 0 bases, the J end by 5 bases, with 11 bases between. This CDR3 is built from 14 residues. The data belong to a study of identical twins. Using its own MiXCR run on the 5' RACE reads, TCRdb lists one record per CDR3 protein. The sample has hundreds of thousands of distinct CDR3 sequences; about 12% are singletons. The same sample was also studied in work on yellow fever vaccine responses in identical twins.

The clonotype comes from a woman younger than 30 in good health. Sequencing input: PBMCs. V usage is TRBV20-1 and J usage is TRBJ1-5, with D unresolved. CDR3 loop: CSARDPSADQPQHF. The CDR3 nucleotides are TGCAGTGCTAGAGATCCCAGCGCAGATCAGCCCCAGCATTTT.